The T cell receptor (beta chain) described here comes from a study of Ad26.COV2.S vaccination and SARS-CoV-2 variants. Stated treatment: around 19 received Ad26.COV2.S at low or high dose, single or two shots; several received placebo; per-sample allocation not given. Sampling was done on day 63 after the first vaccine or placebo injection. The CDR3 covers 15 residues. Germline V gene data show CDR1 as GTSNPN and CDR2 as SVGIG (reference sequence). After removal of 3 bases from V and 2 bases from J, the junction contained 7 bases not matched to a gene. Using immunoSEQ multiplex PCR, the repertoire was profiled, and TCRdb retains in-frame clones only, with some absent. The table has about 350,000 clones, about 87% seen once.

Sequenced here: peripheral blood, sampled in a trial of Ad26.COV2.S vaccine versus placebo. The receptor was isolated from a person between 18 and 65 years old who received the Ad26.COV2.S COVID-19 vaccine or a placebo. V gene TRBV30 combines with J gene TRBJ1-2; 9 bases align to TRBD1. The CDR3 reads CAWSAGTGINYGYTF. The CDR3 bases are TGTGCCTGGAGCGCCGGGACAGGGATAAACTATGGCTACACCTTC.